The rows below give T cell receptor beta chains drawn from one sample of a study of cytomegalovirus exposure and HLA in healthy donors. Clones were read by immunoSEQ multiplex PCR, and TCRdb kept only the in-frame ones, dropping some. The table shows fewer than 80,000 clones, with 70% to 75% occurring only once. The specimen sequenced was PBMCs. The receptors were gathered from a woman in her 30s in good health and CMV-seronegative. The CDR3 runs from the conserved cysteine through the conserved F or W. Fields, in order: CDR3 length, J gene, V gene, D gene, clone size, CDR3 DNA, CDR3 protein. The D gene is left open where the match is weak. The size of a clone is reported for some rows only, either as once, few or many, or as a class for expanded clones.

length: 14; J: TRBJ1-6; V: TRBV7-9; D: .; size: .; DNA: TGTGCCAGCACCTACAGGGAAAATAATTCACCCCTCCACTTT; CDR3: CASTYRENNSPLHF
length: 13; J: TRBJ2-3; V: TRBV19; D: .; size: once; DNA: TGTGCCAGTAGTAAGGGGAACGCAGATACGCAGTATTTT; CDR3: CASSKGNADTQYF
length: 14; J: TRBJ1-5; V: TRBV28; D: .; size: once; DNA: TGTGCCAGCAGTCCCGGACTGAAGCCTCAGCCCCAGCATTTT; CDR3: CASSPGLKPQPQHF
length: 16; J: TRBJ2-3; V: TRBV5-1; D: .; size: .; DNA: TGCGCCAGCAGCTTGGCGGGGGGCGAAGGCACAGATACGCAGTATTTT; CDR3: CASSLAGGEGTDTQYF
length: 13; J: TRBJ2-3; V: TRBV30; D: .; size: .; DNA: TGTGCCTGGAGGAGAGGTTTCACAGATACGCAGTATTTT; CDR3: CAWRRGFTDTQYF
length: 16; J: TRBJ2-3; V: TRBV4-3; D: .; size: few; DNA: TGCGCCAGCAGCCAAGAATTTGGACATAGCACAGATACGCAGTATTTT; CDR3: CASSQEFGHSTDTQYF
length: 16; J: TRBJ2-1; V: TRBV18; D: .; size: .; DNA: TGTGCCAGCTCACCAATGCGGGACAGTTATTACAATGAGCAGTTCTTC; CDR3: CASSPMRDSYYNEQFF
length: 13; J: TRBJ2-1; V: TRBV27; D: .; size: .; DNA: TGTGCCAGCCGGGACTCGCCTTTAAATGAGCAGTTCTTC; CDR3: CASRDSPLNEQFF
length: 15; J: TRBJ1-4; V: TRBV25-1; D: .; size: few; DNA: TGTGCCAGCAGAGGGGGGGTAGGGACTAATGAAAAACTGTTTTTT; CDR3: CASRGGVGTNEKLFF
length: 16; J: TRBJ2-1; V: TRBV19; D: TRBD2; size: .; DNA: TGTGCCAGTAGTATAGGTAGCGGGAGTTCCTACAATGAGCAGTTCTTC; CDR3: CASSIGSGSSYNEQFF
length: 15; J: TRBJ2-1; V: TRBV9; D: TRBD2; size: .; DNA: TGTGCCAGCAGCGCCGGGACTAGCGGTTACAATGAGCAGTTCTTC; CDR3: CASSAGTSGYNEQFF
length: 14; J: TRBJ2-5; V: TRBV7-3; D: .; size: once; DNA: TGTGCCAGCAGCCACCATGGCGGACAAGAGACCCAGTACTTC; CDR3: CASSHHGGQETQYF
length: 15; J: TRBJ1-1; V: TRBV7-9; D: TRBD1; size: few; DNA: TGTGCCAGCAGCTGGGGACAGGGCGAGGCGACTGAAGCTTTCTTT; CDR3: CASSWGQGEATEAFF
length: 18; J: TRBJ2-1; V: TRBV7-6; D: TRBD2; size: .; DNA: TGTGCCAGCAGACCTCTAGCGGGAGGCCCAGGCTCCTACAATGAGCAGTTCTTC; CDR3: CASRPLAGGPGSYNEQFF
length: 14; J: TRBJ1-3; V: TRBV27; D: .; size: .; DNA: TGTGCCAGCAGTTTATCCAGGGCTGGAAACACCATATATTTT; CDR3: CASSLSRAGNTIYF
length: 18; J: TRBJ2-3; V: TRBV29-1; D: TRBD1; size: once; DNA: TGCAGCGGTACATCCGGGACAGGGAGGACTGCTAGCACAGATACGCAGTATTTT; CDR3: CSGTSGTGRTASTDTQYF
length: 16; J: TRBJ2-7; V: TRBV7-5; D: .; size: .; DNA: TGTGTCAGAAGCTTACCAAGGACAGGGAGGGGTCGGGGGCAGTACTTC; CDR3: CVRSLPRTGRGRGQYF
length: 15; J: TRBJ2-2; V: TRBV19; D: .; size: .; DNA: TGTGCCAGTAGTATTACGGGAACGAACACCGGGGAGCTGTTTTTT; CDR3: CASSITGTNTGELFF
length: 14; J: TRBJ1-4; V: TRBV6-1; D: TRBD1; size: .; DNA: TGTGCCAGCAGTTTAAGACAGGGTGGGGAAAAACTGTTTTTT; CDR3: CASSLRQGGEKLFF
length: 16; J: TRBJ2-3; V: TRBV7-2; D: TRBD2; size: .; DNA: TGTGCCAGCAGCTTACAAGCGGGAGGAGGGACAGATACGCAGTATTTT; CDR3: CASSLQAGGGTDTQYF
length: 16; J: TRBJ2-4; V: TRBV7-2; D: .; size: .; DNA: TGTGCCAGCAGCTTAGATGCCTACGCGGCCAAAAACATTCAGTACTTC; CDR3: CASSLDAYAAKNIQYF
length: 13; J: TRBJ1-1; V: TRBV7-9; D: .; size: .; DNA: TGTGCCAGCAGTCCCGCGATGAACACTGAAGCTTTCTTT; CDR3: CASSPAMNTEAFF
length: 16; J: TRBJ2-3; V: TRBV18; D: TRBD2; size: .; DNA: TGTGCCAGCTCACCGGGTACTAGCGGTTTCACAGATACGCAGTATTTT; CDR3: CASSPGTSGFTDTQYF
length: 15; J: TRBJ2-2; V: TRBV7-2; D: .; size: .; DNA: TGTGCCAGCAGCTCATCAGCGGGGAACACCGGGGAGCTGTTTTTT; CDR3: CASSSSAGNTGELFF
length: 15; J: TRBJ1-3; V: TRBV19; D: .; size: .; DNA: TGTGCCAGTAGTATCGGTTGGGGCGCCGGAAACACCATATATTTT; CDR3: CASSIGWGAGNTIYF
length: 14; J: TRBJ1-1; V: TRBV7-2; D: TRBD1; size: .; DNA: TGTGCCAGCAGCGGACAGGGGCTAAACACTGAAGCTTTCTTT; CDR3: CASSGQGLNTEAFF
length: 15; J: TRBJ2-7; V: TRBV28; D: .; size: few; DNA: TGTGCCAGCAGTTTTTACGACAGGCACCGATACGAGCAGTACTTC; CDR3: CASSFYDRHRYEQYF
length: 15; J: TRBJ2-1; V: TRBV27; D: TRBD2; size: .; DNA: TGTGCCAGCAGTTTATCGGCAGCGGGAGCAAATGAGCAGTTCTTC; CDR3: CASSLSAAGANEQFF
length: 14; J: TRBJ1-4; V: TRBV10-3; D: .; size: once; DNA: TGTGCCATCAGTGTGGAGTTGACTAATGAAAAACTGTTTTTT; CDR3: CAISVELTNEKLFF
length: 14; J: TRBJ2-3; V: TRBV2; D: .; size: .; DNA: TGTGCCAGCAGAAACGTGATGAGGACAGATACGCAGTATTTT; CDR3: CASRNVMRTDTQYF
length: 14; J: TRBJ1-4; V: TRBV2; D: .; size: .; DNA: TGTGCCAGCAGTGGGTTAGTGTCTAATGAAAAACTGTTTTTT; CDR3: CASSGLVSNEKLFF
length: 15; J: TRBJ2-7; V: TRBV5-8; D: TRBD1; size: .; DNA: TGTGCCAGCAGCTTGGCCGGGACAGGGATATACGAGCAGTACTTC; CDR3: CASSLAGTGIYEQYF
length: 13; J: TRBJ1-2; V: TRBV5-1; D: .; size: .; DNA: TGCGCCAGCAGCCCCCTCGGGGGCTATGGCTACACCTTC; CDR3: CASSPLGGYGYTF
length: 14; J: TRBJ1-1; V: TRBV6-5; D: .; size: .; DNA: TGTGCCAGCAGTTACGTCACAGGGAGCACTGAAGCTTTCTTT; CDR3: CASSYVTGSTEAFF
length: 16; J: TRBJ2-3; V: TRBV7-9; D: TRBD2; size: .; DNA: TGTGCCAGCAGCTCCGGACTAGCGAAAAGCACAGATACGCAGTATTTT; CDR3: CASSSGLAKSTDTQYF
length: 17; J: TRBJ2-6; V: TRBV9; D: TRBD2; size: .; DNA: TGTGCCAGCAGCGTTAGCGGGATCATCTCTGGGGCCAACGTCCTGACTTTC; CDR3: CASSVSGIISGANVLTF
length: 19; J: TRBJ2-3; V: TRBV7-9; D: TRBD2; size: .; DNA: TGTGCCAGCAGCCGCACTACTCCCTGGACTAGCGGAGAGTCAGATACGCAGTATTTT; CDR3: CASSRTTPWTSGESDTQYF
length: 18; J: TRBJ2-3; V: TRBV7-9; D: TRBD2; size: .; DNA: TGTTCCAGCAGCTCGCTTGATAGGACTAGCGGGAGCACAGATACGCAGTATTTT; CDR3: CSSSSLDRTSGSTDTQYF
length: 16; J: TRBJ2-2; V: TRBV7-9; D: TRBD1; size: .; DNA: TGTGCCAGCAGCGTAGGGACAGGGTTTTACACCGGGGAGCTGTTTTTT; CDR3: CASSVGTGFYTGELFF